This T cell receptor (beta chain) was found in a study of cytomegalovirus exposure and HLA in healthy donors. The germline V gene has CDR1 MNHEY and CDR2 SVGAGI. This CDR3 has 15 residues. The trim removed 2 bases at V and 11 bases at J, leaving 9 bases unmatched. Overall study results and limits: The authors later linked a missense DCLRE1C variant to TCR beta V- and J-gene trimming.

On this clone itself: The antigen remains undetermined.

The PCR employed 60 Vbeta primers together with 13 Jbeta primers. Assay: immunoSEQ multiplex PCR; the TCRdb copy retains only in-frame clones and omits some. The sample lists tens of thousands of clones, over 70% occurring once. The receptor was isolated from a girl aged 2 to 10 in good health and CMV-seropositive. The specimen sequenced was PBMCs. The rearrangement links TRBV6-5 to TRBJ1-4; 9 bases line up with TRBD1. CDR3 loop: CASSYEPGTGRKLFF. The CDR3, as DNA: TGTGCCAGCAGTTACGAGCCCGGGACAGGGAGGAAACTGTTTTTT.